This T cell receptor beta chain was sequenced for a study of OX40 agonist ivuxolimab in advanced cancers. Study-wide context: The study treated patients with ivuxolimab, an agonistic anti-OX40 (CD134) antibody.

From germline, CDR1 is LNHDA and CDR2 SQIVND (reference sequence). This CDR3 has 16 residues. Trimming took off 5 bases at V and 0 bases at J, with 14 bases between the two ends. The repertoire was sequenced with immunoSEQ multiplex PCR; TCRdb's copy has only in-frame clones and lacks some. The sample includes 50,000 to 60,000 clones, roughly 83% of them seen just once. This chain joins TRBV19 and TRBJ1-3, with a weak D call TRBD1 (6 bases). Material: CD4+ or CD8+ T cells sorted from blood, obtained in a trial of the OX40 agonist ivuxolimab. This clonotype was obtained from an adult with an advanced solid tumor such as melanoma, head and neck, liver or kidney cancer. CDR3 loop: CASSLSSTGSGNTIYF. As DNA, the CDR3 is TGTGCCAGTAGTCTTTCCTCGACAGGCTCTGGAAACACCATATATTTT.